These T cell receptor beta chains were read from a single sample in a study of blood T cell repertoires in COVID-19. Profiled with immunoSEQ multiplex PCR; TCRdb holds only in-frame clones, not every one. Here the sample spans about 160,000 clones, 70% to 90% being singletons. Sequenced input: PBMCs or T cells enriched from blood (not recorded which). Receptor source: a woman in her forties or fifties who had recovered from COVID-19. Each CDR3 is given with its conserved first and last residue. Fields, in order: CDR3 protein, J gene, CDR3 length, V gene.

cdr3_aa: CASSPLGGQETQYF; j_call: TRBJ2-5; cdr3_length: 14; v_call: TRBV6-2/TRBV6-3
cdr3_aa: CASSLGLAGANQPQHF; j_call: TRBJ1-5; cdr3_length: 16; v_call: TRBV7-2
cdr3_aa: CASSLEMGLTEAFF; j_call: TRBJ1-1; cdr3_length: 14; v_call: TRBV7-2
cdr3_aa: CASSDYSSNSPLHF; j_call: TRBJ1-6; cdr3_length: 14; v_call: TRBV19
cdr3_aa: CASSFSPGYQETQYF; j_call: TRBJ2-5; cdr3_length: 15; v_call: TRBV7-9
cdr3_aa: CASSLGSGYNEQFF; j_call: TRBJ2-1; cdr3_length: 14; v_call: TRBV7-2
cdr3_aa: CASSEARGVEQYF; j_call: TRBJ2-7; cdr3_length: 13; v_call: TRBV6-1
cdr3_aa: CASSLGTGKLFF; j_call: TRBJ1-4; cdr3_length: 12; v_call: TRBV12-3/TRBV12-4
cdr3_aa: CASSKHSGGNTIYF; j_call: TRBJ1-3; cdr3_length: 14; v_call: TRBV21-1
cdr3_aa: CASRLGGATEAFF; j_call: TRBJ1-1; cdr3_length: 13; v_call: TRBV7-2
cdr3_aa: CASTQISGSTDTQYF; j_call: TRBJ2-3; cdr3_length: 15; v_call: TRBV6-5
cdr3_aa: CASSLGGLAGEETQYF; j_call: TRBJ2-5; cdr3_length: 16; v_call: TRBV11-3
cdr3_aa: CASSPDYSGNTIYF; j_call: TRBJ1-3; cdr3_length: 14; v_call: TRBV18
cdr3_aa: CARATAGSLRGYTF; j_call: TRBJ1-2; cdr3_length: 14; v_call: TRBV2
cdr3_aa: CASARGGVYTEAFF; j_call: TRBJ1-1; cdr3_length: 14; v_call: TRBV27
cdr3_aa: CASSIGQNSNQPQHF; j_call: TRBJ1-5; cdr3_length: 15; v_call: TRBV19
cdr3_aa: CASSWTSGQSNEQFF; j_call: TRBJ2-1; cdr3_length: 15; v_call: TRBV11-3
cdr3_aa: CASSLQGRGDTQYF; j_call: TRBJ2-3; cdr3_length: 14; v_call: TRBV5-5
cdr3_aa: CATSPQGNQPQHF; j_call: TRBJ1-5; cdr3_length: 13; v_call: TRBV24-1
cdr3_aa: CASSLETENEKLFF; j_call: TRBJ1-4; cdr3_length: 14; v_call: TRBV5-6
cdr3_aa: CSSRGVEADTQYF; j_call: TRBJ2-3; cdr3_length: 13; v_call: TRBV29-1
cdr3_aa: CASSVVSGAGGTEAFF; j_call: TRBJ1-1; cdr3_length: 16; v_call: TRBV9
cdr3_aa: CASSYRQGWNGYTF; j_call: TRBJ1-2; cdr3_length: 14; v_call: TRBV6-2/TRBV6-3
cdr3_aa: CASSMWDRDDEQYF; j_call: TRBJ2-7; cdr3_length: 14; v_call: TRBV19
cdr3_aa: CASSLEGRNEKLFF; j_call: TRBJ1-4; cdr3_length: 14; v_call: TRBV5-1
cdr3_aa: CASAPGVNNSPLHF; j_call: TRBJ1-6; cdr3_length: 14; v_call: TRBV9
cdr3_aa: CASSLGRNQETQYF; j_call: TRBJ2-5; cdr3_length: 14; v_call: TRBV5-4
cdr3_aa: CATSRDQKGSQHF; j_call: TRBJ1-5; cdr3_length: 13; v_call: TRBV15
cdr3_aa: CASRKTGTGFGEQFF; j_call: TRBJ2-1; cdr3_length: 15; v_call: TRBV10-2
cdr3_aa: CASISLQGNTEAFF; j_call: TRBJ1-1; cdr3_length: 14; v_call: TRBV7-8
cdr3_aa: CASSAPGTGQETQYF; j_call: TRBJ2-5; cdr3_length: 15; v_call: TRBV9
cdr3_aa: CASSLQQGSNQPQHF; j_call: TRBJ1-5; cdr3_length: 15; v_call: TRBV6-2/TRBV6-3
cdr3_aa: CSVIYQSGTNTGELFF; j_call: TRBJ2-2; cdr3_length: 16; v_call: TRBV29-1
cdr3_aa: CASSQGAGDTQYF; j_call: TRBJ2-3; cdr3_length: 13; v_call: TRBV3-1/TRBV3-2
cdr3_aa: CAWALVQTGANVLTF; j_call: TRBJ2-6; cdr3_length: 15; v_call: TRBV30
cdr3_aa: CASSQDRLPRPEAFF; j_call: TRBJ1-1; cdr3_length: 15; v_call: TRBV3-1/TRBV3-2
cdr3_aa: CASSSLPGTSYGYTF; j_call: TRBJ1-2; cdr3_length: 15; v_call: TRBV5-6
cdr3_aa: CASSPSGGQSSGNTIYF; j_call: TRBJ1-3; cdr3_length: 17; v_call: TRBV6-6
cdr3_aa: CASFRTGANVLTF; j_call: TRBJ2-6; cdr3_length: 13; v_call: TRBV6-5
cdr3_aa: CASSKRGQAGNTIYF; j_call: TRBJ1-3; cdr3_length: 15; v_call: TRBV7-2
cdr3_aa: CASSESTAIGDNSPLHF; j_call: TRBJ1-6; cdr3_length: 17; v_call: TRBV10-2
cdr3_aa: CASSLEGGGRYF; j_call: TRBJ2-7; cdr3_length: 12; v_call: TRBV7-9
cdr3_aa: CASSPTRLAGTEQYF; j_call: TRBJ2-7; cdr3_length: 15; v_call: TRBV7-9
cdr3_aa: CASSEDRDSNQPQHF; j_call: TRBJ1-5; cdr3_length: 15; v_call: TRBV5-5
cdr3_aa: CASSQEVRGGEAFF; j_call: TRBJ1-1; cdr3_length: 14; v_call: TRBV3-1/TRBV3-2
cdr3_aa: CAISEGLAGGADTQYF; j_call: TRBJ2-3; cdr3_length: 16; v_call: TRBV10-3
cdr3_aa: CSASRVNTEAFF; j_call: TRBJ1-1; cdr3_length: 12; v_call: TRBV20-1
cdr3_aa: CASSSNRGTLNTEAFF; j_call: TRBJ1-1; cdr3_length: 16; v_call: TRBV7-2
cdr3_aa: CSVPRDRAGDTQYF; j_call: TRBJ2-3; cdr3_length: 14; v_call: TRBV29-1
cdr3_aa: CASSPLSGGRNTQYF; j_call: TRBJ2-3; cdr3_length: 15; v_call: TRBV11-2
cdr3_aa: CASSPVGLAVYNEQFF; j_call: TRBJ2-1; cdr3_length: 16; v_call: TRBV28
cdr3_aa: CASSLELAGMGSGANVLTF; j_call: TRBJ2-6; cdr3_length: 19; v_call: TRBV11-3
cdr3_aa: CASSYGGRGTDTQYF; j_call: TRBJ2-3; cdr3_length: 15; v_call: TRBV6-5
cdr3_aa: CASSITGLTDTQYF; j_call: TRBJ2-3; cdr3_length: 14; v_call: TRBV19
cdr3_aa: CASSTAGWGKETQYF; j_call: TRBJ2-5; cdr3_length: 15; v_call: TRBV9